The clone carrying this TCR beta chain was recorded a few times. Method: immunoSEQ multiplex PCR; TCRdb's copy keeps in-frame clones and lacks some. This sample has 200,000 to 250,000 clones, with about 88% found just once. These data are taken from a study of blood T cell repertoires in COVID-19. Germline CDR1 reads LGHNA; CDR2 reads YSLEER. The CDR3 runs to 14 residues. J lost 7 bases, V lost 4 bases, and 4 bases had no gene match. V gene TRBV4-3 combines with J gene TRBJ1-5; 10 bases agree with TRBD1. The clonotype comes from a woman between 25 and 40 years old who had recovered from COVID-19. Material: PBMCs or T cells enriched from blood (not recorded which). CDR3 loop: CASSPGQGEQPQHF. The CDR3, as DNA: TGCGCCAGCAGCCCAGGACAGGGGGAACAGCCCCAGCATTTT.